Shown below are 20 T cell receptor beta chains from a single sample sequenced in a study of technical replicates of blood from a handful of donors. TCRdb keeps only in-frame clones here, not all; method: immunoSEQ multiplex PCR. The sample carries about 59,000 clones, about 94% recorded once. Sequences were obtained from PBMCs. Receptors originate from a human donor in good health. Some clones in this sample may be carry-over from other donors' samples.

The chain combines TRBV4-3 with TRBJ1-6, with TRBD1 as a possible D gene (5 bases). Deletions cut 0 bases from V and 8 bases from J, with 11 bases between. CDR1 LGHNA and CDR2 YSLEER come from the germline V gene. The CDR3 extends over 15 amino acids. CDR3 nucleotide sequence: TGCGCCAGCAGCCAAGATACGGGGGTGGATTCACCCCTCCACTTT. It specifies CASSQDTGVDSPLHF.

The chain combines TRBV6-1 with TRBJ1-2; D possibly corresponds to TRBD1 (5 bases). With 10 bases removed from V and 3 bases from J, the gap between germline ends came to 15 bases. The CDR3 is made up of 13 amino acids. Germline V gene lookup returns CDR1 MNHNS and CDR2 SASEGT. CDR3 sequence (DNA): TGTGCCACCTTAATAGGGGCATACTATGGCTACACCTTC. It yields the protein CATLIGAYYGYTF.

The V gene is TRBV6-4, the J gene TRBJ2-3; the match to TRBD2 covers 10 bases. CDR3 length: 16 amino acids. Germline trimming cut 2 bases from V and 2 bases from J; bases unmatched to any gene: 4. Per germline, CDR1 MRHNA and CDR2 SNTAGT. This CDR3 is CASSDQRGGPTDTQYF. The CDR3 DNA reads TGTGCCAGCAGTGACCAGCGGGGGGGCCCCACAGATACGCAGTATTTT.

The chain recombines TRBV6-6 with TRBJ2-5, with unresolved D. Germline V gene data show CDR1 as MNHNY and CDR2 as SVGAGI (reference sequence). V gave up 3 bases and J gave up 5 bases, with 19 bases separating them. This CDR3 has 16 residues. Here the CDR3 reads CASSYIRPWALETQYF. CDR3 sequence (DNA): TGTGCCAGCAGTTATATACGTCCGTGGGCATTGGAGACCCAGTACTTC.

The J gene is TRBJ1-6, the V gene TRBV4-2, with D uncertain. The CDR3 is 17 residues long. Germline V gene data show CDR1 as LGHNA and CDR2 as YNFKEQ. The V and J ends lost 1 base and 0 bases respectively, with 10 bases between them. The CDR3 DNA follows: TGTGCCAGCAGCCAAGGGGCAGTCAACTCCTATAATTCACCCCTCCACTTT. This translates into CASSQGAVNSYNSPLHF.

The rearrangement uses TRBV2 and TRBJ2-1, with D uncertain. Trimming stripped 5 bases from V and 5 bases from J, with 13 bases between. This CDR3 has 14 residues. Germline V lookup: CDR1 SNHLY, CDR2 FYNNEI. The CDR3 DNA follows: TGTGCCAGCAGTCCCCGGAGACCCGACAATGAGCAGTTCTTC. As protein: CASSPRRPDNEQFF. Based on the CDR3 plus reference TRBV2 and TRBJ2-1, the full variable domain is EPEVTQTPSHQVTQMGQEVILRCVPISNHLYFYWYRQILGQKVEFLVSFYNNEISEKSEIFDDQFSVERPDGSNFTLKIRSTKLEDSAMYFCASSPRRPDNEQFFGPGTRLTVL.

The rearrangement joins TRBV9 to TRBJ2-5; TRBD1 aligns across 9 bases. In germline, CDR1 is SGDLS, CDR2 YYNGEE. Trimming removed 0 bases from V and 3 bases from J; junction bases left unmatched: 0. The CDR3 totals 14 residues. The CDR3 protein is CASSVGTGEETQYF. The CDR3, as DNA: TGTGCCAGCAGCGTAGGGACAGGGGAAGAGACCCAGTACTTC.

The chain carries TRBV6-1 and TRBJ1-1, with D maybe TRBD1 (6 bases). The CDR3 has 13 residues. V shed 4 bases and J shed 8 bases, with 14 bases lying between them. Germline loops: CDR1 MNHNS, CDR2 SASEGT. This CDR3 reads CASSADSFREAFF. In nucleotides, the CDR3 is TGTGCCAGCAGTGCGGACAGCTTTCGAGAAGCTTTCTTT.

This clone is a singleton in its sample. The chain carries TRBV7-9 and TRBJ2-7; 7 bases are a match to TRBD1. This CDR3 is 14 amino acids long. The junction had 3 bases not matched to a gene; V was cut back by 4 bases and J by 0 bases. The germline gives CDR1 SEHNR, CDR2 FQNEAQ (reference sequence). This CDR3 reads CASSYGTASYEQYF. CDR3 bases: TGTGCCAGCAGCTACGGGACAGCCTCCTACGAGCAGTACTTC.

The CDR3 reads CASSKTGAATQYF. CDR3 coding DNA: TGTGCCAGCAGCAAGACAGGGGCGGCGACCCAGTACTTC. The chain employs TRBV7-3 and TRBJ2-5, with 8 bases lining up with TRBD1. Germline lookup yields CDR1 SGHTA and CDR2 FQGTGA. There are 13 residues in the CDR3. V dropped 5 bases and J dropped 7; count of bases not matched to a gene: 6.

This sequence joins TRBV6-1 and TRBJ1-3; D might be TRBD1 (6 bases). Germline CDR1 and CDR2: MNHNS and SASEGT. The CDR3 covers 13 residues. Trimming left V 6 bases short and J 2 bases short, with 8 bases between. The CDR3 protein is CASRQGAGNTIYF. DNA of the CDR3: TGTGCCAGCAGACAGGGAGCTGGAAACACCATATATTTT.

The chain employs TRBV5-1 and TRBJ2-3; 7 bases fit TRBD1. Germline loops: CDR1 SGHRS, CDR2 YFSETQ. Trimming cost V 2 bases and J 0 bases; bases outside gene matches: 9. The CDR3 consists of 17 residues. This chain's CDR3 is CASSFATGQFSTDTQYF. For the CDR3, the DNA is TGCGCCAGCAGCTTCGCGACAGGGCAGTTTAGCACAGATACGCAGTATTTT.

The chain carries TRBV18 and TRBJ2-7; a weak D match, TRBD1 (5 bases). Looked up from germline, CDR1 is KGHSH and CDR2 is LQKENI. V lost 4 bases to trimming and J lost 3 bases, with 13 bases between them. This CDR3 spans 14 amino acids. CDR3 in DNA: TGTGCCAGCTCACTAGACAGCCTACGCTACGAGCAGTACTTC. This codes for CASSLDSLRYEQYF.

Of note for this clone: A junction boundary mismatches the germline segment, possibly from a read error. The V call is TRBV25-1, the J call TRBJ2-3; TRBD2 matches at 9 bases. The CDR3 covers 16 residues. The germline gives CDR1 MGHDK, CDR2 SYGVNS. The CDR3 sequence: CASSEFRREGLDTQYF. The CDR3, as DNA: TGTGCCAGCAGCGAATTTAGGCGGGAGGGCTTAGATACGCAGTATTTT.

The chain recombines TRBV7-6 with TRBJ2-7; 7 bases map to TRBD1. Germline assignment: CDR1 SGHVS and CDR2 FNYEAQ. The CDR3 covers 15 residues. V gave up 5 bases and J gave up 6 bases; unmatched junction bases: 13. CDR3 DNA: TGTGCCAGCAGCCAACCGACAGGGTGGAACGCCGAGCAGTACTTC. Translated, it gives CASSQPTGWNAEQYF.

The V and J genes are TRBV4-3 and TRBJ1-3; TRBD1 is a possible D gene (5 bases). Germline CDR1 LGHNA, CDR2 YSLEER. The CDR3 runs 14 residues. Trimming left V 0 bases short and J 3 bases short, with 6 bases between. The CDR3 DNA reads TGCGCCAGCAGCCAAGAAACAGGTGGAAACACCATATATTTT. It translates to CASSQETGGNTIYF.

V is TRBV4-3 and J is TRBJ1-3, with 8 bases that match TRBD1. This CDR3 is built from 16 residues. With 0 bases clipped from V and 8 bases from J, the junction kept 9 bases outside the gene matches. Germline V gene data show CDR1 as LGHNA and CDR2 as YSLEER. As DNA, the CDR3 is TGCGCCAGCAGCCAAGAACCCCCAGACAGGGGCGACACCATATATTTT. Translation gives CASSQEPPDRGDTIYF.

This clone has just a few counts. The chain combines TRBV30 with TRBJ2-7, with TRBD1 matching 10 bases. This CDR3 comprises 13 residues. J gave up 6 bases and V 8 bases, and 10 bases lay outside the gene matches. CDR1 is GTSNPN and CDR2 is SVGIG in the germline V gene (reference sequence). This chain's CDR3 is CATRDRGQGEQYF. The CDR3, as DNA: TGTGCCACTAGAGACAGGGGGCAGGGCGAGCAGTACTTC. The full variable domain, rest sourced from reference TRBV30 and TRBJ2-7, is SQTIHQWPATLVQPVGSPLSLECTVEGTSNPNLYWYRQAAGRGLQLLFYSVGIGQISSEVPQNLSASRPQDRQFILSSKKLLLSDSGFYLCATRDRGQGEQYFGPGTRLTVT.

The chain couples TRBV7-2 to TRBJ2-7; D call uncertain. Trimming took 3 bases from V and 1 from J, leaving 19 bases between them. From germline, CDR1 is SGHTA and CDR2 FQGNSA. This CDR3 is built from 17 residues. For the CDR3, the DNA is TGTGCCAGCAGCTTGAGACCAGGCGTGGGCCTATCCTACGAGCAGTACTTC. Encoded protein: CASSLRPGVGLSYEQYF.

The chain links TRBV2 to TRBJ2-3, with 8 bases that match TRBD2. CDR3 length equals 13 residues. CDR1 is SNHLY, CDR2 FYNNEI, per germline. The V and J ends lost 7 bases and 12 bases, in that order; junction bases with no gene match: 12. CDR3 nucleotides: TGTGCCAGCACCCTCCGGGAGGGACCGATTCAGTATTTT. Translated, it gives CASTLREGPIQYF.